Sequencing of this TCR beta chain was carried out in a study of blood T cell repertoires in COVID-19. Study context: There were acute and convalescent COVID-19 samples, and they came from the United States, Italy and Spain. Sources were T cells, B-cell-depleted T cells, or PBMCs; the material itself was cDNA or gDNA.

Original data processing: Nucleated cell number was recorded as an estimate derived from reference gene primer amplification. Clones were read by immunoSEQ multiplex PCR, and TCRdb kept only the in-frame ones, dropping some. Clone size and the V and J calls come from that table; the DNA yielded D and trimming. Of roughly 190,000 clones detected, around nine tenths appear once; the ten largest clones hold about 6.8%. The CDR3 runs 15 residues. V shed 5 bases, J shed 5 bases, and the junction held 8 bases outside the gene matches. Germline V gene sequence: CDR1 SEHNR, CDR2 FQNEAQ (reference sequence). The chain couples TRBV7-9 to TRBJ2-2; 7 bases are a match to TRBD2. The clonotype comes from a woman aged 40 to 55 who had recovered from COVID-19. Sequenced: peripheral blood. The CDR3 is CASSRTSVLTGELFF. The CDR3 nucleotides read TGTGCCAGCAGCCGTACTAGCGTCTTGACCGGGGAGCTGTTTTTT. Full variable domain (remainder filled in from reference TRBV7-9 and TRBJ2-2): DTGVSQNPRHKITKRGQNVTFRCDPISEHNRLYWYRQTLGQGPEFLTYFQNEAQLEKSRLLSDRFSAERPKGSFSTLEIQRTEQGDSAMYLCASSRTSVLTGELFFGEGSRLTVL.